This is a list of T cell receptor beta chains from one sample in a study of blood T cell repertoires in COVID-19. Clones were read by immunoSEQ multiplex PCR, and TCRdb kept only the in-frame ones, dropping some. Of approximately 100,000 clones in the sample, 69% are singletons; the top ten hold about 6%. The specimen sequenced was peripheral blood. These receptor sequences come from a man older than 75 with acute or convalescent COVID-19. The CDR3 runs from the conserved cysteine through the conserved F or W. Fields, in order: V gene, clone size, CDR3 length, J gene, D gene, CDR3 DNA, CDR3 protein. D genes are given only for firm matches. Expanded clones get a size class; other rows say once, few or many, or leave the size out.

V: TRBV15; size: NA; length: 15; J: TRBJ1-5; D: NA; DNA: TGTGCCACCAGCAGGGGCGACACCAGGGGACAGCCCCAGCATTTT; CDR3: CATSRGDTRGQPQHF
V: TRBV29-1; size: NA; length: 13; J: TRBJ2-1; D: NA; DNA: TGCAGCGGTGGGGTAGCGGTTTACAATGAGCAGTTCTTC; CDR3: CSGGVAVYNEQFF
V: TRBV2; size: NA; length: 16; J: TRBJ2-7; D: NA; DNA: TGTGCCAGCAGTGAAATTGGGGGCAGCCTTCCCTACGAGCAGTACTTC; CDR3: CASSEIGGSLPYEQYF
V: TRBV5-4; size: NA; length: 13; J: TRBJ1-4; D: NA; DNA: TGTGCCAGCAGCTTGGCCGGAGATGAAAAACTGTTTTTT; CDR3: CASSLAGDEKLFF
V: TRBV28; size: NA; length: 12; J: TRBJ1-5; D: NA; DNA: TGTGCCAGCGTACGGGGAGGGCTGACCCAGCATTTT; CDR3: CASVRGGLTQHF
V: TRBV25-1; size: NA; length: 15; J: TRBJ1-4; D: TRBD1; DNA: TGTGCCAGCAGGGGGACAGGGGGTGGCGGCGAAAAACTGTTTTTT; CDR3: CASRGTGGGGEKLFF
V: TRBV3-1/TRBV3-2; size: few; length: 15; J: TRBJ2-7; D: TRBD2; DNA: TGTGCCAGCAGCCGTAATACAGGGACTAGCTACGAGCAGTACTTC; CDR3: CASSRNTGTSYEQYF
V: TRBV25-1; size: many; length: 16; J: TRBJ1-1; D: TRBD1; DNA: TGTGCCAGCAGTGAAGTCCCCTTATCAGGGGGCACTGAAGCTTTCTTT; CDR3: CASSEVPLSGGTEAFF
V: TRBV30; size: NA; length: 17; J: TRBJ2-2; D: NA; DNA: TGTGCCTGGAGTGTGGGGTTGGCGGGTATCGAAACCGGGGAGCTGTTTTTT; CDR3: CAWSVGLAGIETGELFF
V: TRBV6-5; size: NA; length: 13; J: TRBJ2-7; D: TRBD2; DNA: TGTGCCAGTAGCGGGAGTTTCGGGTACGAGCAGTACTTC; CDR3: CASSGSFGYEQYF
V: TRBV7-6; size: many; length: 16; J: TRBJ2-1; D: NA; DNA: TGTGCCAGCAGCTTAGAGCCTATAAGCTCCTACAATGAGCAGTTCTTC; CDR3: CASSLEPISSYNEQFF
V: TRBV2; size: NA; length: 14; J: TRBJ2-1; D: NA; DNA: TGTGCCAGCAGTCCGGGAGTCTCCTACAATGAGCAGTTCTTC; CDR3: CASSPGVSYNEQFF
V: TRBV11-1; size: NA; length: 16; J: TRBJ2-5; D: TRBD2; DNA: TGTGCCAGCAGCTTAGCCACCGGGACTAGCGGAGAGACCCAGTACTTC; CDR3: CASSLATGTSGETQYF
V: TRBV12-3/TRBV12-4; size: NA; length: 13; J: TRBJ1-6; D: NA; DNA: TGTGCCAGCAGTTTATTTCTTAATTCACCCCTCCACTTT; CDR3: CASSLFLNSPLHF
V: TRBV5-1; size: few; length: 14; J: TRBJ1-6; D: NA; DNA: TGCGCCAGCAGCTTGGTAGGGGGAAATTCACCCCTCCACTTT; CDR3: CASSLVGGNSPLHF
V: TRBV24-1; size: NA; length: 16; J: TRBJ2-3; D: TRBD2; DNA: TGTGCCACCAGTGACCGGGGACTAGCGGGAGATACCACGCAGTATTTT; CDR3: CATSDRGLAGDTTQYF
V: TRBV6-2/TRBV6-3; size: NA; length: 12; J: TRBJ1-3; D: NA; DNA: TGTGCCAGCAGTTACTCAGGGAGTTACCAGGATTTT; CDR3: CASSYSGSYQDF
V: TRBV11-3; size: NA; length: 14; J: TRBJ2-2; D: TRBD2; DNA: TGTGCCAGCAGCTTTCAGCGGGAGGCCGGGGAGCTGTTTTTT; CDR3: CASSFQREAGELFF
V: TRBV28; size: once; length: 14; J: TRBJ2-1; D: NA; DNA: TGTGCCAGCAGTCAACCTACAGGGCCCTTGACGCAGTTCTTC; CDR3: CASSQPTGPLTQFF
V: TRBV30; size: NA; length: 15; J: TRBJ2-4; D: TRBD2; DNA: TGTGCCCTAGCGGGAGGCACCTTAGCCAAAAACATTCAGTACTTC; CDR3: CALAGGTLAKNIQYF
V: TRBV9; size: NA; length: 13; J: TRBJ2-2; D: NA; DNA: TGTGCCAGCAGCGTGAGGAACACCGGGGAGCTGTTTTTT; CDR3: CASSVRNTGELFF
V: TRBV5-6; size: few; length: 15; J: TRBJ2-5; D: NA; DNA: TGTGCCAGCAGCTTGGGGTTGGGGGCGGGAGAGACCCAGTACTTC; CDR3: CASSLGLGAGETQYF
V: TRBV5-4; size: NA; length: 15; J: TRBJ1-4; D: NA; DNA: TGTGCCAGCAGCTATACAGGGAATTCTAATGAAAAACTGTTTTTT; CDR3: CASSYTGNSNEKLFF
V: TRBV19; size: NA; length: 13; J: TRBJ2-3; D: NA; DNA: TGTGCCAGTACAGCGAGGAGCCCAGATACGCAGTATTTT; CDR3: CASTARSPDTQYF
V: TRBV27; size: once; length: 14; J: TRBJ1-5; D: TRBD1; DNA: TGTGCCAGCAGTTTAACAGGGGTCAATCAGCCCCAGCATTTT; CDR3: CASSLTGVNQPQHF
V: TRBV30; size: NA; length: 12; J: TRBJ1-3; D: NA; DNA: TGTGCCTGGAGTGGGGCTGGAGGCGCCATATATTTT; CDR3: CAWSGAGGAIYF